Following are 13 T cell receptor beta chains from one sample sequenced in a study of OX40 agonist ivuxolimab in advanced cancers. Clones were sequenced by immunoSEQ multiplex PCR, and TCRdb holds only the in-frame ones, with some missing. The sample yields more than 20,000 clones, 85% seen once. The sample consisted of CD4+ or CD8+ T cells sorted from blood, taken in a trial of the OX40 agonist ivuxolimab. These receptors originate from an adult with an advanced solid tumor such as melanoma, head and neck, liver or kidney cancer.

The chain recombines TRBV5-1 with TRBJ1-3; D remains unclear. The V end was cut by 0 bases, the J end by 4 bases, with 5 bases between. Germline loops: CDR1 SGHRS, CDR2 YFSETQ. This CDR3 is 13 amino acids long. CDR3 in DNA: TGCGCCAGCAGCTTGGCTGGGGGAAACACCATATATTTT. It specifies CASSLAGGNTIYF.

The chain employs TRBV4-3 and TRBJ2-7; 8 bases are a match to TRBD1. Per the germline V gene, CDR1 is LGHNA and CDR2 is YSLEER. The V gene end was trimmed by 1 base and the J gene end by 4 bases; junction bases not matched to a gene: 6. The CDR3 contains 15 residues. CDR3 sequence reads: CASSQGGQEGYEQYF. The CDR3 coding sequence is TGCGCCAGCAGCCAAGGGGGACAGGAGGGGTACGAGCAGTACTTC.

Only a few counts were recorded for this clone. The chain links TRBV7-8 to TRBJ2-3; D is unclear. Trimming took off 5 bases at V and 3 bases at J, with 15 bases between the two ends. Germline V lookup: CDR1 SGHVS, CDR2 FQNEAQ. The CDR3 covers 15 residues. DNA of the CDR3: TGTGCCAGCAGCCCGACCCTGACGAAAACAGATACGCAGTATTTT. It encodes CASSPTLTKTDTQYF.

This chain connects TRBV4-3 to TRBJ1-2, with no clear D. Germline CDR1 and CDR2: LGHNA and YSLEER. Trimming took off 4 bases at V and 8 bases at J, with 11 bases between the two ends. The CDR3 is 12 residues long. CDR3 coding DNA: TGCGCCAGCAGCCGCGACGGGAGGGGCTACACCTTC. Its protein product is CASSRDGRGYTF.

The chain couples TRBV7-3 to TRBJ2-2; no definite D call. There are 16 residues in the CDR3. Per the germline V gene, CDR1 is SGHTA and CDR2 is FQGTGA. V shed 1 base and J shed 0 bases, with 9 bases lying between them. The CDR3 loop reads CASSLIGTANTGELFF. In nucleotides, the CDR3 is TGTGCCAGCAGCTTAATTGGCACCGCGAACACCGGGGAGCTGTTTTTT.

This clone was seen only a few times. This chain uses TRBV7-3 with TRBJ2-2; D may correspond to TRBD1 or TRBD2 (5 bases each). V was pared by 2 bases and J by 0 bases, with 7 bases between. The CDR3 spans 15 residues. Germline V CDR1 and CDR2: SGHTA, FQGTGA. The CDR3 reads CASSLRDPNTGELFF. The CDR3 DNA is TGTGCCAGCAGCTTACGGGACCCGAACACCGGGGAGCTGTTTTTT.

The chain has TRBV4-3 and TRBJ2-7; 8 nucleotides align to TRBD2. Trimming took 0 bases from V and 0 from J; bases not matched to a gene: 4. There are 16 residues in the CDR3. Looked up from germline, CDR1 is LGHNA and CDR2 is YSLEER. This CDR3 reads CASSQDNLAGSYEQYF. The CDR3, as DNA: TGCGCCAGCAGCCAAGATAACCTAGCGGGCTCCTACGAGCAGTACTTC.

This rearrangement joins TRBV7-3 to TRBJ1-1; D unclear. The CDR3 has 13 amino acids. V lost 1 base and J lost 2, with 5 bases in between. Germline V gene sequence: CDR1 SGHTA, CDR2 FQGTGA. CDR3 protein: CASSLRANTEAFF. CDR3 nucleotide sequence: TGTGCCAGCAGCTTAAGGGCAAACACTGAAGCTTTCTTT.

The J gene is TRBJ1-1, the V gene TRBV18; D unclear. The CDR3 sequence is 12 residues long. V gave up 1 base and J gave up 6 bases, with 6 bases separating them. Germline V lookup: CDR1 KGHSH, CDR2 LQKENI. CDR3 nucleotides: TGTGCCAGCTCACCACTAGAGGCTGAAGCTTTCTTT. It encodes CASSPLEAEAFF.

This clone was counted only a few times. V usage is TRBV5-8 and J usage is TRBJ2-3, with D unresolved. V was trimmed by 4 bases and J by 6 bases, leaving 9 bases between them. CDR3 length: 12 residues. Germline V CDR1 and CDR2: SGHTS, YDEGEE. CDR3: CASSRDPDTQYF. CDR3 in DNA: TGTGCCAGCAGCCGAGACCCGGATACGCAGTATTTT. The variable domain in full, completed from reference TRBV5-8 and TRBJ2-3, reads EAGVTQSPTHLIKTRGQQATLRCSPISGHTSVYWYQQALGLGLQFLLWYDEGEERNRGNFPPRFSGRQFPNYSSELNVNALELEDSALYLCASSRDPDTQYFGPGTRLTVL.

The chain employs TRBV6-5 and TRBJ2-5; TRBD2 aligns across 8 bases. The DNA matches TRBJ2-7 better at its end, which makes the J call doubtful. This CDR3 is built from 13 residues. Germline V lookup: CDR1 MNHEY, CDR2 SVGAGI. CDR3 in DNA: TGTGCCAGCACCGCAGGGAGCGGGGGCGAGCAGTACTTC. Translating gives CASTAGSGGEQYF.

Here the CDR3 DNA reads TGTGCCAGCAGCTTAGCATCTAGCGGGGCCAACTACAATGAGCAGTTCTTC. Its translation: CASSLASSGANYNEQFF. The chain couples TRBV7-8 to TRBJ2-1, with 9 bases aligning to TRBD2. This CDR3 region has 17 residues. Germline V gene lookup returns CDR1 SGHVS and CDR2 FQNEAQ. V dropped 0 bases and J dropped 3; count of bases not matched to a gene: 6.

A single count supports this clone. The rearrangement uses TRBV5-1 and TRBJ1-1; D is ambiguous. This CDR3 region has 16 residues. The V gene's germline CDR1 is SGHRS and CDR2 YFSETQ. Trimming cost V 0 bases and J 6 bases, with 18 bases left between them. DNA for the CDR3: TGCGCCAGCAGCTTGGCCGGGGAGGTGCCGAGCGCTGAAGCTTTCTTT. Amino acid sequence: CASSLAGEVPSAEAFF.